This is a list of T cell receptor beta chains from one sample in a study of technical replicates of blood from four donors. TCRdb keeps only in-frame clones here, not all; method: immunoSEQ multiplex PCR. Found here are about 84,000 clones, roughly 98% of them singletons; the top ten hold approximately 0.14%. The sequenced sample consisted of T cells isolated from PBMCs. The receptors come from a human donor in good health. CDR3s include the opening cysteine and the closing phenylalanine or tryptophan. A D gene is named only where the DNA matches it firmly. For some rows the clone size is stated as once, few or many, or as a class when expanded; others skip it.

CASSEDIAGLPSYEQYF | TGTGCCAGCAGTGAAGACATAGCGGGACTACCCTCCTACGAGCAGTACTTC | TRBV6-1 | NA | TRBJ2-7 | TRBD2
CSVRSGRTRNEQFF | TGCAGCGTTCGATCCGGGAGGACTAGAAATGAGCAGTTCTTC | TRBV29-1 | NA | TRBJ2-1 | TRBD2
CASSVGHRFGNTEAFF | TGTGCCAGCAGCGTGGGACATAGATTCGGGAACACTGAAGCTTTCTTT | TRBV11-2 | once | TRBJ1-1 | NA
CSARRDNEQFF | TGCAGTGCTAGGCGGGACAATGAGCAGTTCTTC | TRBV20-1 | NA | TRBJ2-1 | NA
CASSLGQVLTGELFF | TGTGCCAGCAGCTTGGGACAGGTCCTCACCGGGGAGCTGTTTTTT | TRBV5-5 | NA | TRBJ2-2 | NA
CASSWGGVGKAFF | TGTGCCAGCAGCTGGGGGGGAGTGGGAAAAGCTTTCTTT | TRBV7-2 | once | TRBJ1-1 | NA
CSVGRAANEKLFF | TGCAGCGTCGGGCGAGCGGCTAATGAAAAACTGTTTTTT | TRBV29-1 | NA | TRBJ1-4 | NA
CASGEWGEQFF | TGTGCCAGCGGGGAGTGGGGTGAGCAGTTCTTC | TRBV2 | NA | TRBJ2-1 | NA
CASSYWGGASTDTQYF | TGTGCCAGCAGTTACTGGGGAGGCGCTAGCACAGATACGCAGTATTTT | TRBV6-5 | NA | TRBJ2-3 | NA
CASSSPEYGRALETQYF | TGTGCCAGCAGCTCCCCAGAATATGGGAGGGCCCTAGAGACCCAGTACTTC | TRBV7-8 | NA | TRBJ2-5 | TRBD2
CASSVGDRFQYEQYF | TGCGCCAGCAGTGTTGGGGACAGATTTCAATACGAGCAGTACTTC | TRBV5-1 | NA | TRBJ2-7 | TRBD1
CASSLAGTGYGYTF | TGTGCCAGCAGCTTAGCGGGGACAGGCTATGGCTACACCTTC | TRBV11-1 | NA | TRBJ1-2 | TRBD1
CASSIGQGHQPQHF | TGTGCCAGTAGTATAGGGCAGGGGCATCAGCCCCAGCATTTT | TRBV19 | NA | TRBJ1-5 | NA
CAIHTGVNTEAFF | TGTGCCATCCATACAGGGGTGAACACTGAAGCTTTCTTT | TRBV6-1 | NA | TRBJ1-1 | TRBD1
CASSLVPGTDYAFYEQYF | TGCGCCAGCAGCTTGGTTCCCGGGACAGATTACGCCTTCTACGAGCAGTACTTC | TRBV5-1 | NA | TRBJ2-7 | TRBD1
CASSQDYRTAEGEQYF | TGTGCCAGCAGCCAAGATTACCGGACGGCTGAGGGCGAGCAGTACTTC | TRBV4-2 | NA | TRBJ2-7 | NA
CASSSTRLWGNQPQHF | TGTGCCAGCAGTTCAACCCGACTCTGGGGCAATCAGCCCCAGCATTTT | TRBV6-5 | NA | TRBJ1-5 | NA
CSVAGQGVHYEQYF | TGCAGCGTTGCCGGACAGGGGGTTCACTACGAGCAGTACTTC | TRBV29-1 | NA | TRBJ2-7 | TRBD1
CASSWTGGSLYQETQYF | TGTGCCAGCAGTTGGACAGGGGGAAGTTTGTACCAAGAGACCCAGTACTTC | TRBV27 | NA | TRBJ2-5 | TRBD1